These T cell receptor beta chains were read from a single sample in a study of blood T cell repertoires in COVID-19. The repertoire was sequenced with immunoSEQ multiplex PCR; TCRdb's copy has only in-frame clones and lacks some. The table has about 270,000 clones, more than 85% seen once; the top ten hold around 2.8%. Sequenced sample: PBMCs or T cells enriched from blood (not recorded which). Receptors originate from a man aged 35-49 years who had been exposed to COVID-19. Each CDR3 is given with its conserved first and last residue. Each record gives: CDR3 protein, CDR3 DNA, J gene, clone size, D gene, V gene. A D gene is named only where the DNA matches it firmly. The size field is filled for only some rows; it gives once, few, many or a size class.

CDR3 protein: CASSFNSGANVLTF
CDR3 DNA: TGTGCCAGCAGTTTTAACTCTGGGGCCAACGTCCTGACTTTC
J gene: TRBJ2-6
clone size: -
D gene: -
V gene: TRBV28

CDR3 protein: CATSSRTGSAEAFF
CDR3 DNA: TGTGCCACCAGCAGTCGGACAGGGAGTGCTGAAGCTTTCTTT
J gene: TRBJ1-1
clone size: once
D gene: TRBD1
V gene: TRBV15

CDR3 protein: CASTGIQGASEQYF
CDR3 DNA: TGTGCCAGCACTGGTATACAGGGGGCTTCCGAGCAGTACTTC
J gene: TRBJ2-7
clone size: -
D gene: TRBD1
V gene: TRBV2

CDR3 protein: CASSAPPTGTSGREDTQYF
CDR3 DNA: TGTGCCAGCAGTGCCCCTCCTACCGGGACTAGCGGGAGGGAGGATACGCAGTATTTT
J gene: TRBJ2-3
clone size: -
D gene: TRBD2
V gene: TRBV6-4

CDR3 protein: CASSKQGPTKPQHF
CDR3 DNA: TGTGCCAGCAGCAAACAGGGTCCTACAAAGCCCCAGCATTTT
J gene: TRBJ1-5
clone size: -
D gene: -
V gene: TRBV21-1

CDR3 protein: CASSPRGGENEQFF
CDR3 DNA: TGCGCCAGCAGCCCCCGCGGCGGGGAAAATGAGCAGTTCTTC
J gene: TRBJ2-1
clone size: once
D gene: -
V gene: TRBV5-1

CDR3 protein: CASSEEVGRGSGQPQHF
CDR3 DNA: TGTGCCAGCAGTGAAGAGGTCGGCAGGGGGAGCGGTCAGCCCCAGCATTTT
J gene: TRBJ1-5
clone size: -
D gene: TRBD1
V gene: TRBV6-1

CDR3 protein: CASTGTDTEAFF
CDR3 DNA: TGTGCCAGCACCGGGACAGACACTGAAGCTTTCTTT
J gene: TRBJ1-1
clone size: -
D gene: TRBD1
V gene: TRBV2

CDR3 protein: CASSTGGSYNEQFF
CDR3 DNA: TGTGCCAGCTCGACCGGAGGCTCCTACAATGAGCAGTTCTTC
J gene: TRBJ2-1
clone size: -
D gene: -
V gene: TRBV27

CDR3 protein: CASSVYSGTEAFF
CDR3 DNA: TGTGCCAGCAGCGTATACTCCGGCACTGAAGCTTTCTTT
J gene: TRBJ1-1
clone size: -
D gene: -
V gene: TRBV9

CDR3 protein: CASSSSRRATNEKLFF
CDR3 DNA: TGTGCCAGCAGTTCCTCACGCAGGGCGACTAATGAAAAACTGTTTTTT
J gene: TRBJ1-4
clone size: -
D gene: -
V gene: TRBV28

CDR3 protein: CASSLTRQNTEAFF
CDR3 DNA: TGTGCCAGCAGTTTAACCCGACAGAACACTGAAGCTTTCTTT
J gene: TRBJ1-1
clone size: -
D gene: -
V gene: TRBV28

CDR3 protein: CASSRQINTEAFF
CDR3 DNA: TGTGCCAGCAGCCGACAGATTAACACTGAAGCTTTCTTT
J gene: TRBJ1-1
clone size: -
D gene: -
V gene: TRBV11-2

CDR3 protein: CASSATSGMGETQYF
CDR3 DNA: TGTGCCAGCAGTGCCACTAGCGGGATGGGGGAGACCCAGTACTTC
J gene: TRBJ2-5
clone size: -
D gene: TRBD2
V gene: TRBV6-4

CDR3 protein: CASSIVATGEAFF
CDR3 DNA: TGTGCCAGCAGCATAGTGGCAACGGGGGAAGCTTTCTTT
J gene: TRBJ1-1
clone size: few
D gene: -
V gene: TRBV14

CDR3 protein: CATSREGGQEETQYF
CDR3 DNA: TGTGCCACCAGCAGAGAGGGGGGACAGGAAGAGACCCAGTACTTC
J gene: TRBJ2-5
clone size: -
D gene: TRBD1
V gene: TRBV15

CDR3 protein: CASSQAGDRGIDEQFF
CDR3 DNA: TGCGCCAGCAGCCAAGCCGGGGACAGGGGGATCGATGAGCAGTTCTTC
J gene: TRBJ2-1
clone size: -
D gene: TRBD1
V gene: TRBV4-3

CDR3 protein: CSDAAGTGGETQYF
CDR3 DNA: TGCAGCGATGCGGCCGGGACAGGGGGAGAGACCCAGTACTTC
J gene: TRBJ2-5
clone size: -
D gene: TRBD1
V gene: TRBV29-1

CDR3 protein: CASSPLDRGASNTEAFF
CDR3 DNA: TGTGCCAGCAGTCCCCTGGACAGGGGGGCCTCTAACACTGAAGCTTTCTTT
J gene: TRBJ1-1
clone size: -
D gene: TRBD1
V gene: TRBV28

CDR3 protein: CASSLRDIRAGELFF
CDR3 DNA: TGCGCCAGCAGCTTACGGGACATTCGGGCCGGGGAGCTGTTTTTT
J gene: TRBJ2-2
clone size: -
D gene: -
V gene: TRBV5-1

CDR3 protein: CASGSADPEGSPLHF
CDR3 DNA: TGTGCTAGTGGTTCGGCTGACCCTGAGGGCTCACCCCTCCACTTT
J gene: TRBJ1-6
clone size: once
D gene: -
V gene: TRBV12-5

CDR3 protein: CASSSKSGKYNEQFF
CDR3 DNA: TGTGCCAGCAGCTCTAAAAGCGGGAAATACAATGAGCAGTTCTTC
J gene: TRBJ2-1
clone size: -
D gene: TRBD2
V gene: TRBV7-9

CDR3 protein: CASSDSTSGSEQFF
CDR3 DNA: TGTGCCAGCAGTGACTCGACTAGCGGGAGTGAGCAGTTCTTC
J gene: TRBJ2-1
clone size: -
D gene: TRBD2
V gene: TRBV6-4

CDR3 protein: CASGSPGTARTQYF
CDR3 DNA: TGTGCTAGTGGTTCTCCCGGGACTGCCCGTACGCAGTATTTT
J gene: TRBJ2-3
clone size: -
D gene: -
V gene: TRBV12-5

CDR3 protein: CASSSGQGDYGYTF
CDR3 DNA: TGTGCCAGCAGCAGCGGACAGGGAGATTATGGCTACACCTTC
J gene: TRBJ1-2
clone size: -
D gene: TRBD1
V gene: TRBV5-5

CDR3 protein: CASSETYTEAFF
CDR3 DNA: TGCGCCAGCAGTGAGACTTACACTGAAGCTTTCTTT
J gene: TRBJ1-1
clone size: -
D gene: -
V gene: TRBV10-2

CDR3 protein: CASSSRDSRGEQYF
CDR3 DNA: TGTGCCAGCAGCTCCCGGGACTCGCGGGGGGAGCAGTACTTC
J gene: TRBJ2-7
clone size: -
D gene: TRBD2
V gene: TRBV11-3

CDR3 protein: CASSPTGTGYTF
CDR3 DNA: TGCGCCAGCAGCCCGACAGGGACCGGCTACACCTTC
J gene: TRBJ1-2
clone size: -
D gene: TRBD1
V gene: TRBV4-1

CDR3 protein: CASSTSWGANYGYTF
CDR3 DNA: TGTGCCAGCAGTACTTCTTGGGGCGCTAACTATGGCTACACCTTC
J gene: TRBJ1-2
clone size: -
D gene: -
V gene: TRBV28

CDR3 protein: CAWSVQGAHEQYF
CDR3 DNA: TGTGCCTGGAGTGTACAGGGGGCCCACGAGCAGTACTTC
J gene: TRBJ2-7
clone size: -
D gene: TRBD1
V gene: TRBV30

CDR3 protein: CASSGTASYGYTF
CDR3 DNA: TGTGCCAGCAGTGGGACAGCGTCATATGGCTACACCTTC
J gene: TRBJ1-2
clone size: -
D gene: -
V gene: TRBV2

CDR3 protein: CASSGGQGSNGYTF
CDR3 DNA: TGTGCCAGCAGCGGAGGACAGGGGTCGAATGGCTACACCTTC
J gene: TRBJ1-2
clone size: -
D gene: TRBD1
V gene: TRBV5-4